In its sample, the clone carrying this T cell receptor beta chain was seen once. The sample comes from a study of blood T cell repertoires in COVID-19. About the study: The samples span acute and convalescent COVID-19 from the United States, Italy and Spain.

Produced via immunoSEQ multiplex PCR; TCRdb's table is partial and in-frame only. The data hold around 320,000 clones, with over 85% observed a single time. The CDR3 is made up of 16 amino acids. Trimming shortened V by 4 bases and J by 9 bases, and 21 bases separated the two germline ends. Germline values: CDR1 KGHDR, CDR2 SFDVKD. Clinical history reported by participants formed the basis on which cohorts were assigned. Exposed volunteers were people who met a COVID-19 case within 2 weeks before study entry. Sequencing was carried out using PBMCs or T cells enriched from blood (not recorded which). The gene calls are TRBV24-1 and TRBJ2-1; D might be TRBD1 (5 bases). The sequence was obtained from a woman aged 50 to 65 who had been exposed to COVID-19. The CDR3 protein is CATSDTQGIAAVEQFF. As DNA, the CDR3 is TGTGCCACCAGTGACACCCAGGGTATCGCGGCGGTTGAGCAGTTCTTC.